This T cell receptor beta chain was sequenced in a study of tumor-infiltrating lymphocytes in primary liver carcinoma. With a constant-region primer, TCR beta cDNA was made from approximately 500 ng of total RNA. Three nested multiplex PCR rounds, a slightly modified ARM-PCR, produced the libraries for TCR beta. Investigators reported that the first two PCR rounds, at 9 to 11 cycles each, used TRBV1-TRBV30 forward primers with a C-beta reverse primer. Via MiXCR, TCRdb re-called the multiplex PCR reads, giving one row per CDR3 protein. This table holds 50,000 or so distinct CDR3 sequences, approximately 80% found once. Worth noting for this clonotype: One end of the junction is discordant with germline, which a read error may explain.

Co-extraction yielded RNA and DNA from approximately 20-30 mg of unsorted bulk tissue. Each tumor specimen held more than 90% viable tumor cells. Germline V CDR1 and CDR2: SGHAT, FQNNGV. The length of the CDR3 is 16 residues. This rearrangement joins TRBV11-2 to TRBJ2-5, with a weak D call TRBD2 (6 bases). The sequence was collected from a man in his forties with primary liver carcinoma and hepatitis B virus infection. Material: liver tumor tissue from sampling region 5. Subset: tumor region T5, tumor centre. CDR3 protein: CTSSLGSSGPGETQYF. DNA of the CDR3: TGTACCAGCAGCTTAGGGAGTAGCGGCCCGGGGGAGACCCAGTACTTC.